Presented here are 4 T cell receptor beta chains from one specimen sequenced in a study of tumor-infiltrating lymphocytes in primary liver carcinoma. Unsorted whole blood yielded the blood RNA, and germline DNA was also extracted. The template, approximately 500 ng total RNA, yielded TCR beta cDNA made with a constant-region primer. For TCR beta, libraries were produced by three nested multiplex PCR rounds using slightly modified ARM-PCR. Rounds one and two of PCR, each of 9 to 11 cycles, were primed with TRBV1-TRBV30 forward primers and a C-beta reverse primer. TCRdb reanalysed the multiplex PCR reads using MiXCR and keeps one entry per CDR3 protein. The sample lists about 200,000 distinct CDR3 sequences, less than 65% occurring once. The sequencing input was peripheral blood. The receptors derive from a woman between 55 and 75 years old with primary liver carcinoma and hepatitis B virus infection.

Worth noting for this clonotype: One end of the junction varies from germline; a read error may be responsible. The J gene is TRBJ2-5, the V gene TRBV11-2; the match to TRBD2 covers 14 bases. In germline, CDR1 is SGHAT, CDR2 FQNNGV. This CDR3 spans 18 amino acids. The DNA of the CDR3 is TGTGCCAGCAGCGATCGACTAGCGGGAGGGCGGTCAGGAGAGACTCAGTACTTC. Its protein is CASSDRLAGGRSGETQYF.

A note on this clonotype: A much larger clone sits a single nucleotide away, making a read error possible. V is TRBV6-5 and J is TRBJ2-7; unclear D gene. V lost 5 bases to trimming and J lost 3 bases, with 11 bases between them. The CDR3 has 13 residues. CDR1 and CDR2 from the germline V gene are MNHEY and SVGAGI. CDR3 DNA sequence: TGTGCCAGCAGTCCCCCGGACGGCTACGAGCAGTACTTC. Translated: CASSPPDGYEQYF.

About this clonotype itself: This may arise from a read error, as a much more abundant clone is one base away. This chain links TRBV12-3 or TRBV12-4 with TRBJ2-7, with D unclear. The CDR3 is made up of 13 amino acids. For the CDR3, the DNA is TGTGCCAGCAGTTTACCCCCCGGCTACGAGGAGTACTTC. It is translated as CASSLPPGYEEYF.

About this clonotype: The conserved phenylalanine or tryptophan is not found at the CDR3 terminus, so this likely reflects a read error. V gene TRBV10-2 combines with J gene TRBJ2-7; the match to TRBD1 covers 7 bases. In germline, CDR1 is WSHSY, CDR2 SAAADI. The CDR3 length is 15 residues. The CDR3 sequence: CDSRTRQGVLDEQYL. The CDR3 DNA is TGCGACAGCAGGACCCGACAGGGAGTCCTGGACGAGCAGTACCTC.